Described below is a single TCR beta chain sequence and its context. This specimen comes from a study of technical replicates of blood from a handful of donors. Sequencing used immunoSEQ multiplex PCR; TCRdb keeps in-frame clones, though not all of them. The data contain over 85,000 clones, 90% to 96% of them singletons. This sequence originates from a human donor in good health. Sequenced input: T cells isolated from PBMCs.

DNA of the CDR3: TGTGCCAGTGGACACAACATTCAGTACTTC. Translating gives CASGHNIQYF. This chain connects TRBV27 to TRBJ2-4, with a tentative D call TRBD1 (5 bases). CDR3 length: 10 residues. Looked up from germline, CDR1 is MNHEY and CDR2 is SMNVEV (reference sequence). Trimming took off 9 bases at V and 7 bases at J, with 7 bases between the two ends.